A single count supports the clone carrying this T cell receptor beta chain. The data stem from a study of T cell repertoires in ileal Crohn's disease. Across the whole study: Surgery for a complication: stricturing in 61%, penetrating in about 40%.

The method was immunoSEQ multiplex PCR; TCRdb's version includes in-frame clones alone and lacks a portion of them. This table has 3,000 to 3,500 clones, around 85% appearing once. The sample's time point: neoterminal ileum biopsy at postoperative endoscopy, about 6 months after surgery. This TCR derives from an adult with Crohn's disease. The sequencing input was ileal tissue.

The CDR3 region has the DNA TGTGCCAGCAGTTCCATCCTAGCGGGGTCTTACAATGAGCAGTTCTTC. Amino acid sequence: CASSSILAGSYNEQFF. This rearrangement joins TRBV11-2 to TRBJ2-1; 9 nucleotides align to TRBD2. V trimming: 6 bases; J trimming: 4 bases; junction bases outside the gene matches: 10. Germline assignment: CDR1 SGHAT and CDR2 FQNNGV. This CDR3 contains 16 residues.